A selection of T cell receptor beta chains follows, all from one sample in a study of blood T cell repertoires in COVID-19. TCRdb's table, derived via immunoSEQ multiplex PCR, lists solely in-frame clones and lacks some. There are tens of thousands of clones in the sample; roughly 84% occur only once, and over 11% lies in the top ten. The specimen sequenced was peripheral blood. These receptors were obtained from a man aged 55 to 69 with active COVID-19. Both conserved end residues are part of each CDR3. The order of the fields is V gene, J gene, clone size, CDR3 protein. Rows give clone size only sometimes, using once, few, many, or a class for an expanded clone.

TRBV5-8	TRBJ1-1	.	CASSLGGNTEAFF
TRBV29-1	TRBJ1-5	.	CSVVKDQGLNQPQHF
TRBV3-1/TRBV3-2	TRBJ1-1	.	CASSRGGQIEAFF
TRBV7-2	TRBJ2-7	.	CASSTLAGLNEQYF
TRBV19	TRBJ2-2	.	CASSIDRLAGELFF
TRBV11-2	TRBJ2-3	.	CASSLMRDTQYF
TRBV3-1/TRBV3-2	TRBJ2-3	once	CASSLAATTDTQYF
TRBV15	TRBJ2-1	.	CATSSLWGDRGANNEQFF
TRBV5-1	TRBJ2-2	.	CASSLGQGFNTGELFF
TRBV7-2	TRBJ2-2	.	CASSYLGLGGAGELFF
TRBV25-1	TRBJ1-2	once	CASSLGDYGYTF
TRBV25-1	TRBJ2-3	.	CASRVTSGSADTQYF
TRBV19	TRBJ2-7	.	CASSGATLYEQYF
TRBV6-5	TRBJ2-1	.	CASRDRGDRNEQFF
TRBV7-2	TRBJ2-7	.	CASSWTSGEYEQYF
TRBV11-3	TRBJ2-1	.	CASSLEHGGAGDKFF
TRBV5-1	TRBJ2-5	.	CASTRGQGRETQYF
TRBV11-2	TRBJ2-4	.	CASTPMGGRSAKNIQYF
TRBV5-6	TRBJ1-1	.	CASSPRRVATEAFF
TRBV29-1	TRBJ2-7	.	CRSASGRYEQYF
TRBV5-1	TRBJ2-2	.	CASSFREGSNGELFF
TRBV13	TRBJ2-1	.	CASSLGSLRGQGSLLGQFF
TRBV4-2	TRBJ2-3	.	CASSQEQSSGVTDTQYF
TRBV10-3	TRBJ1-6	.	CAIRQTGTGYSPLHF
TRBV5-1	TRBJ1-1	once	CASSPTPGNTEAFF
TRBV14	TRBJ1-2	.	CASSPWDRGYGYTF
TRBV9	TRBJ2-1	.	CASSTLAGGKNEQFF
TRBV14	TRBJ2-3	few	CASSQGSGRALYF